This passage covers 28 T cell receptor beta chains from one sample sequenced in a study of T cell repertoires in cytomegalovirus infection. These receptors have no known antigen. MiXCR, applied by TCRdb to the reads, yields one record per CDR3 protein. This table has some 120,000 distinct CDR3 sequences, around 30% appearing once. The material sequenced was CD8+ T cells from cultured PBMCs, taken from culture after CMV antigen stimulation. These receptor sequences come from a human donor in good health (CMV status not recorded). Some clones in this sample may be carry-over from other donors' samples.

This rearrangement joins TRBV7-2 to TRBJ1-5; D perhaps matches TRBD1 (5 bases). The CDR3 spans 15 residues. Trimming removed 5 bases at V and 6 bases at J, with 17 bases between. Germline CDR1 and CDR2: SGHTA and FQGNSA. The CDR3 region has the DNA TGTGCCAGCAGCCCCGGGACCTTGGAGGGTCAGCCCCAGCATTTT. Translating gives CASSPGTLEGQPQHF.

The rearrangement joins TRBV9 to TRBJ1-2, with D uncertain. The CDR3 is 17 amino acids. Trimming removed 0 bases at V and 4 bases at J, with 19 bases between. The germline gives CDR1 SGDLS, CDR2 YYNGEE. This chain's CDR3 is CASSVATRPETSYGYTF. In DNA, the CDR3 is TGTGCCAGCAGCGTAGCTACTAGACCGGAGACCTCCTATGGCTACACCTTC.

The CDR3 DNA sequence: TGTGCCAGCAGCCCCACAGGGGGCGGTGAGCAGTTCTTC. This sequence encodes CASSPTGGGEQFF. The chain carries TRBV7-2 and TRBJ2-1; 9 nucleotides agree with TRBD1. V dropped 5 bases and J dropped 9; count of bases not matched to a gene: 5. Germline CDR1 is SGHTA and CDR2 is FQGNSA. The CDR3 extends over 13 amino acids. Full variable domain (remainder filled in from reference TRBV7-2 and TRBJ2-1): GAGVSQSPSNKVTEKGKDVELRCDPISGHTALYWYRQSLGQGLEFLIYFQGNSAPDKSGLPSDRFSAERTGGSVSTLTIQRTQQEDSAVYLCASSPTGGGEQFFGPGTRLTVL.

The rearrangement uses TRBV4-3 and TRBJ1-4; TRBD1 agrees at 11 bases. The J segment lost 7 bases and the V segment lost 5 bases, leaving 9 bases of the junction unmatched. CDR1 is LGHNA and CDR2 is YSLEER in the germline V gene. The length of the CDR3 is 16 residues. In DNA, the CDR3 is TGCGCCAGCAGCTTTCTCCGGGACAGGGGGGTTGAAAAACTGTTTTTT. Protein product: CASSFLRDRGVEKLFF.

This chain uses TRBV5-4 with TRBJ2-7; D unclear. Trimming removed 2 bases from V and 7 bases from J, with 13 bases in between. The CDR3 sequence is 13 residues long. From germline, CDR1 is SGHNT and CDR2 YYREEE (reference sequence). CDR3 amino acids: CASSFFSGREQYF. DNA for the CDR3: TGTGCCAGCAGCTTCTTTTCCGGGCGGGAGCAGTACTTC.

This clonotype was detected only a few times. V and J are TRBV4-1 and TRBJ2-2; D remains unclear. The V end was cut by 1 base, the J end by 1 base, with 7 bases between. The CDR3 covers 15 residues. CDR1 and CDR2 (germline): MGHRA, YSYEKL. CDR3 in amino acids: CASSQVPVNTGELFF. CDR3 nucleotides: TGCGCCAGCAGCCAAGTACCGGTGAACACCGGGGAGCTGTTTTTT.

This clonotype turned up a few times. V and J are TRBV11-2 and TRBJ1-1; D ambiguous. Germline values: CDR1 SGHAT, CDR2 FQNNGV. The CDR3 length is 12 residues. V was trimmed by 3 bases and J by 4 bases, leaving 6 bases between them. Here the CDR3 reads CASSFTSTEAFF. Here the CDR3 DNA reads TGTGCCAGCAGCTTCACAAGCACTGAAGCTTTCTTT.

This clonotype was seen ten or more times. This chain links TRBV4-1 with TRBJ1-3; D not certain. V was cut by 0 bases and J by 0 bases, with 9 bases left in between. There are 16 residues in the CDR3. The germline CDR1 and CDR2 sequences are MGHRA and YSYEKL. DNA for the CDR3: TGCGCCAGCAGCCAAGAAAGGCGTCTCTCTGGAAACACCATATATTTT. Its protein product is CASSQERRLSGNTIYF.

This clonotype was observed at least ten times. The V gene is TRBV7-8, the J gene TRBJ2-1; no definite D call. Germline CDR1 reads SGHVS; CDR2 reads FQNEAQ. V was shortened by 5 bases and J by 1 base, with 15 bases between the two germline ends. The CDR3 has 16 amino acids. The CDR3 bases are TGTGCCAGCAGCCCCCCTATGCGACTTTCCTACAATGAGCAGTTCTTC. Translating it yields CASSPPMRLSYNEQFF.

V and J are TRBV19 and TRBJ1-1, with D possibly TRBD1 on 6 matching bases. V was trimmed by 11 bases and J by 4 bases, leaving 17 bases between them. The CDR3 totals 13 residues. Germline lookup yields CDR1 LNHDA and CDR2 SQIVND (reference sequence). CDR3 coding DNA: TGTGCCTCCAATGGGGGGCCGGTCACTGAAGCTTTCTTT. This gives the protein CASNGGPVTEAFF.

The chain couples TRBV7-6 to TRBJ1-4, with 7 bases identical to TRBD1. Germline V gives CDR1 SGHVS, CDR2 FNYEAQ. With V trimmed by 5 bases and J by 3 bases, 6 bases remained unmatched. There are 15 residues in the CDR3. CDR3 amino acids: CASSGGTAANEKLFF. The DNA of the CDR3 is TGTGCCAGCAGCGGAGGGACAGCCGCTAATGAAAAACTGTTTTTT.

This clonotype came up many times. V is TRBV4-1 and J is TRBJ1-6; TRBD1 might be the D (6 bases). Germline-derived CDR1 and CDR2 are MGHRA and YSYEKL. The CDR3 consists of 15 residues. The V end was cut by 3 bases, the J end by 5 bases, with 11 bases between. In DNA form, the CDR3 reads TGCGCCAGCAGCCAGCCAGGGGAGCATAATTCACCCCTCCACTTT. It specifies CASSQPGEHNSPLHF.

This clonotype has a count of ten or more. V gene TRBV5-6 combines with J gene TRBJ1-1; 10 nucleotides line up with TRBD1. The CDR3 spans 15 residues. V dropped 0 bases and J dropped 4; count of bases not matched to a gene: 3. CDR1 is SGHDT, CDR2 YYEEEE, per germline. CDR3 amino acids: CASSLEGQGLTEAFF. The CDR3 bases are TGTGCCAGCAGCTTGGAGGGACAGGGGCTCACTGAAGCTTTCTTT. Based on the CDR3 plus reference TRBV5-6 and TRBJ1-1, the full variable domain is DAGVTQSPTHLIKTRGQQVTLRCSPKSGHDTVSWYQQALGQGPQFIFQYYEEEERQRGNFPDRFSGHQFPNYSSELNVNALLLGDSALYLCASSLEGQGLTEAFFGQGTRLTVV.

In regard to this clonotype: A read error may be the cause here, since a much bigger clone is one base away. The chain is built from TRBV7-3 and TRBJ2-7; 10 nucleotides align to TRBD1. With V trimmed by 4 bases and J by 5 bases, 8 bases remained unmatched. Looked up from germline, CDR1 is SGHTA and CDR2 is FQGTGA. The CDR3 consists of 15 residues. The CDR3 DNA reads as TGTGCCAGCAGCTCCCGGGACAGGGGCGAGCACGAGCAGTACTTC. This gives the protein CASSSRDRGEHEQYF.

The chain is built from TRBV6-2 or TRBV6-3 and TRBJ2-3; D gene ambiguous. This CDR3 contains 12 residues. Per the germline V gene, CDR1 is MNHEY and CDR2 is SVGEGT. V lost 8 bases and J lost 0, with 6 bases in between. In DNA form, the CDR3 reads TGTGCCAGCGGTCTGAGCACAGATACGCAGTATTTT. Protein sequence: CASGLSTDTQYF.

This clonotype was seen a handful of times. The chain joins TRBV10-3 to TRBJ2-2; TRBD2 aligns across 8 bases. The CDR3 spans 17 residues. V lost 0 bases to trimming and J lost 1 base; unmatched junction nucleotides: 4. In germline, CDR1 is ENHRY, CDR2 SYGVKD. The CDR3 coding sequence is TGTGCCATCAGTGAGTCAGGTCTAGCGGGGAACACCGGGGAGCTGTTTTTT. This translates into CAISESGLAGNTGELFF.

The chain carries TRBV27 and TRBJ2-7; D unclear. V was pared by 0 bases and J by 2 bases, with 8 bases between. This CDR3 has 14 amino acids. Per the germline V gene, CDR1 is MNHEY and CDR2 is SMNVEV (reference sequence). Here the CDR3 DNA reads TGTGCCAGCAGTTTATCCTCCCCAGCCTACGAGCAGTACTTC. Amino acids: CASSLSSPAYEQYF.

This clonotype was seen repeatedly, ten times or more. The chain uses TRBV7-2 and TRBJ1-2; TRBD1 matches 10 bases. Trimming took 5 bases from V and 4 from J; bases not matched to a gene: 13. The CDR3 consists of 17 residues. CDR1 and CDR2 (germline): SGHTA, FQGNSA. The CDR3 DNA is TGTGCCAGCAGCCGGCCGGGACAGGGGCTAACTCCCTATGGCTACACCTTC. Its protein product is CASSRPGQGLTPYGYTF.

V and J are TRBV4-1 and TRBJ1-1, with TRBD1 as a possible D gene (6 bases). With 4 bases removed from V and 4 bases from J, the gap between germline ends came to 13 bases. The CDR3 is 14 amino acids. CDR1 is MGHRA and CDR2 is YSYEKL in the germline V gene. Written as DNA, the CDR3 is TGCGCCAGCAGCCCGCCCGCGGGGGCCACTGAAGCTTTCTTT. Translation gives CASSPPAGATEAFF.

This clonotype was counted only a few times. This chain uses TRBV4-1 with TRBJ2-7; no clear D. Trimming shortened V by 0 bases and J by 3 bases, and 12 bases separated the two germline ends. CDR1 MGHRA and CDR2 YSYEKL come from the germline V gene. This CDR3 has 15 amino acids. The CDR3 is CASSQESSPGYEQYF. The CDR3 bases are TGCGCCAGCAGCCAAGAATCATCCCCGGGCTACGAGCAGTACTTC.

This clonotype was seen only a few times. DNA for the CDR3: TGCGCCAGCAGCCTCCAACCTGGACTAGCGGGGACTTACAATGAGCAGTTCTTC. It specifies CASSLQPGLAGTYNEQFF. The gene calls are TRBV4-3 and TRBJ2-1; TRBD2 agrees at 12 bases. This CDR3 has 18 residues. With V trimmed by 4 bases and J by 4 bases, 11 bases remained unmatched. The germline CDR1 and CDR2 sequences are LGHNA and YSLEER.

This clonotype was seen a single time. The V gene is TRBV19, the J gene TRBJ2-5; 7 bases are a match to TRBD1. With V trimmed by 5 bases and J by 5 bases, 11 bases remained unmatched. CDR3 length: 15 residues. CDR1 and CDR2 (germline): LNHDA, SQIVND (reference sequence). The chain's CDR3 is CASSLWDSPGETQYF. CDR3 DNA: TGTGCCAGTAGTCTGTGGGACAGTCCCGGGGAGACCCAGTACTTC.

This clonotype was seen once. The V call is TRBV18, the J call TRBJ2-6; 8 nucleotides align to TRBD1. V shed 3 bases, J shed 4 bases, and the junction held 14 bases outside the gene matches. Germline loops: CDR1 KGHSH, CDR2 LQKENI. The CDR3 covers 19 residues. The CDR3 sequence: CASSPAGQGPFSGANVLTF. The CDR3 DNA is TGTGCCAGCTCACCGGCCGGACAGGGTCCTTTTTCCGGGGCCAACGTCCTGACTTTC.

The rearrangement joins TRBV28 to TRBJ1-2, with D perhaps matching TRBD1 (6 bases). The CDR3 is 14 amino acids. Trimming left V 3 bases short and J 6 bases short, with 14 bases between. The germline V gene encodes CDR1 MDHEN and CDR2 SYDVKM. CDR3 amino acids: CASSFILYRDGYTF. The CDR3 DNA is TGTGCCAGCAGTTTCATTTTATACAGGGATGGCTACACCTTC.

The rearrangement links TRBV5-1 to TRBJ1-6; weak D call: TRBD1 (5 bases). CDR3 length equals 16 residues. The V and J ends lost 0 bases and 4 bases respectively, with 11 bases between them. Per the germline V gene, CDR1 is SGHRS and CDR2 is YFSETQ. As DNA, the CDR3 is TGCGCCAGCAGCTTGGATCAGGGCGGTTATAATTCACCCCTCCACTTT. It is translated as CASSLDQGGYNSPLHF.

CDR3 in DNA: TGTGCCAGCAGCGAGACAGGGGTTTCCTACTACGAGCAGTACTTC. Translating it yields CASSETGVSYYEQYF. The rearrangement joins TRBV11-2 to TRBJ2-7; 8 nucleotides line up with TRBD1. V shed 5 bases, J shed 3 bases, and the junction held 9 bases outside the gene matches. Germline loops: CDR1 SGHAT, CDR2 FQNNGV. The CDR3 totals 15 residues.

This clonotype was observed a handful of times. This chain joins TRBV28 and TRBJ1-5; 8 nucleotides line up with TRBD1. CDR1 is MDHEN and CDR2 is SYDVKM in the germline V gene. With 6 bases clipped from V and 3 bases from J, the junction kept 13 bases outside the gene matches. The CDR3 covers 17 residues. The CDR3 is CASSLSWVTGDNQPQHF. The CDR3 DNA follows: TGTGCCAGCAGCCTAAGTTGGGTGACAGGGGACAATCAGCCCCAGCATTTT.

DNA for the CDR3: TGCGCCAGCAGCCAAGGGGAACAGGTGGGACTCGGCACAGATACGCAGTATTTT. It codes for CASSQGEQVGLGTDTQYF. The chain combines TRBV4-1 with TRBJ2-3, with a tentative D call TRBD2 (6 bases). Germline loops: CDR1 MGHRA, CDR2 YSYEKL. Trimming left V 1 base short and J 1 base short, with 18 bases between. This CDR3 contains 18 residues.